This entry features one T cell receptor beta chain sequence. Its antigen is not known. TCRdb redid the calling of the 5' RACE reads with MiXCR, one entry per CDR3 protein. Of 200,000 or so distinct CDR3 sequences in the sample, approximately 16% are singletons; the top ten hold 2% to 2.5%. This sample was taken from a study of T-cell memory formation after mild COVID-19. Across the whole study: Largely, TCR clusters stayed within a single donor.

General study points: Clones contracting over day 15 to 85 were CD4/CD8 balanced, with later expanders leaning CD4+. Certain responding clones were present in pre-infection memory, suggesting participation of cross-reactive memory.

V lost 7 bases, J lost 0 bases, and 13 bases lay in between. Germline values: CDR1 MNHNY, CDR2 SVGAGI (reference sequence). The CDR3 runs to 15 residues. The sample taken for sequencing was PBMCs or a T cell subset sorted from them (not recorded which). The sequence was collected from an adult woman who had mild COVID-19 (a few samples of this study predate the infection). Cell type and time point are not known. The rearrangement uses TRBV6-6 and TRBJ2-4; the D gene is possibly TRBD2 (6 bases). The CDR3 loop reads CASIGGLLAKNIQYF. The CDR3 nucleotides read TGTGCCAGCATCGGAGGGCTACTAGCCAAAAACATTCAGTACTTC.